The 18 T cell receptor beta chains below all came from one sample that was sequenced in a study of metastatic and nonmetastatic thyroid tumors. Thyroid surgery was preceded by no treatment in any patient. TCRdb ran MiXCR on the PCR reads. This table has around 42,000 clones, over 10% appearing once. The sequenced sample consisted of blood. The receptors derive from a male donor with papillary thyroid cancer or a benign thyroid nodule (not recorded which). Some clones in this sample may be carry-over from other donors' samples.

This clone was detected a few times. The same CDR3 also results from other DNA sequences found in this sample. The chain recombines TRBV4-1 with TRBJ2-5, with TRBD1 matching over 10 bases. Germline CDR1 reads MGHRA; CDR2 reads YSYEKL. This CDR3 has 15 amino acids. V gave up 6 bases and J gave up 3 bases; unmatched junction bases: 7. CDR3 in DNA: TGCGCCAGCAGTCATGGGGACAGGGGCAAAGAGACCCAGTACTTC. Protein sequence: CASSHGDRGKETQYF.

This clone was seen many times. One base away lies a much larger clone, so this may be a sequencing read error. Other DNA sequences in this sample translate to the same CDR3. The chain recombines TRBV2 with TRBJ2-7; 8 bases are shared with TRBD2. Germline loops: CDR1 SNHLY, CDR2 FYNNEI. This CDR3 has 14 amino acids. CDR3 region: CASSEGAGVREQYF. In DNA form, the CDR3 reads TGTGCCAGCAGCGAAGGAGCGGGAGTAAGGGAGCAGTACTTC.

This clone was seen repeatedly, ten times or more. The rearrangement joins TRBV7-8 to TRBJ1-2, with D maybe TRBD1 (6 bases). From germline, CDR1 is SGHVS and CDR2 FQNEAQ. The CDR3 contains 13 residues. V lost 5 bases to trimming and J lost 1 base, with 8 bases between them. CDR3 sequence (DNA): TGTGCCAGCAGCCAGGGGCTTAACTATGGCTACACCTTC. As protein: CASSQGLNYGYTF.

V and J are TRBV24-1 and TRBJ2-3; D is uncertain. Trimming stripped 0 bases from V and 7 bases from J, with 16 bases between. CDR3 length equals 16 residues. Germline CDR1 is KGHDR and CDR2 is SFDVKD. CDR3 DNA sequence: TGTGCCACCAGTGATTTGAGGCTGGAGACCGAATATACGCAGTATTTT. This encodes CATSDLRLETEYTQYF.

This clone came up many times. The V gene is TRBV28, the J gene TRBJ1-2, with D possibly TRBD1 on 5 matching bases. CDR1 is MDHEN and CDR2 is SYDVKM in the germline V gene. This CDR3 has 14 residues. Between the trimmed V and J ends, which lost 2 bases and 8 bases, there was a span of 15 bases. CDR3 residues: CASSLMAGVYGYTF. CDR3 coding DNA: TGTGCCAGCAGTTTAATGGCGGGGGTCTACGGCTACACCTTC.

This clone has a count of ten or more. The CDR3: CATSDLVEDRELSGNTIYF. DNA of the CDR3: TGTGCCACCAGTGATTTGGTAGAGGACAGGGAATTGTCTGGAAACACCATATATTTT. This sequence joins TRBV24-1 and TRBJ1-3, with 8 bases identical to TRBD1. CDR1 and CDR2 (germline): KGHDR, SFDVKD. The CDR3 spans 19 residues. After removal of 0 bases from V and 1 base from J, the junction contained 10 bases not matched to a gene.

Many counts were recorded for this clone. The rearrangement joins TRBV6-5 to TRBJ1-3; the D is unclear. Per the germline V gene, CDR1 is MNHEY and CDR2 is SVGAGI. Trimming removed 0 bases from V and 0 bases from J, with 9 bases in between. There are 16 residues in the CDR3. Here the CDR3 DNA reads TGTGCCAGCAGTTACTCCGCACAGCGCTCTGGAAACACCATATATTTT. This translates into CASSYSAQRSGNTIYF.

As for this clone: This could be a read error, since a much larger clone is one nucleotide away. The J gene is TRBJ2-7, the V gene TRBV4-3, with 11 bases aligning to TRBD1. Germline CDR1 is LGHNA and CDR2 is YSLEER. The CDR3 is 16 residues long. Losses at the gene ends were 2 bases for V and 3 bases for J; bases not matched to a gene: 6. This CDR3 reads CASSQYQGTGGYEQYF. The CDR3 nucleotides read TGCGCCAGCAGCCAATATCAAGGGACAGGGGGCTACGAGCAGTACTTC.

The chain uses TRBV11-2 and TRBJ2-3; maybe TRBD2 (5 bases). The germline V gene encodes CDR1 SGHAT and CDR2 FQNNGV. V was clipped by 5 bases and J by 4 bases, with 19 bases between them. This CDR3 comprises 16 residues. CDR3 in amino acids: CASSLTGNGVADTQYF. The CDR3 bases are TGTGCCAGCAGCCTTACGGGTAACGGGGTGGCAGATACGCAGTATTTT.

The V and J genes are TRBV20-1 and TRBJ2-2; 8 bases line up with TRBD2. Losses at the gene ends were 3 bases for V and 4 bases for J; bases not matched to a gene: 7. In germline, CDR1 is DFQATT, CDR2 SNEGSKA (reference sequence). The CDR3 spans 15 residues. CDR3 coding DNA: TGCAGTGCTAGGGCCCGACTAGCGAGCACCGGGGAGCTGTTTTTT. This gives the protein CSARARLASTGELFF.

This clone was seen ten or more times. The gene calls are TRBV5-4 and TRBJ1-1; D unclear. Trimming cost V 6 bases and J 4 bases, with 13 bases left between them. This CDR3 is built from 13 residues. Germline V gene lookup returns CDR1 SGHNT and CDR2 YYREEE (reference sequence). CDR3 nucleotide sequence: TGTGCCAGCACCAATCGGGAGGGCACTGAAGCTTTCTTT. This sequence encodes CASTNREGTEAFF. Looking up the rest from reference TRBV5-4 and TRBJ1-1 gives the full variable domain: ETGVTQSPTHLIKTRGQQVTLRCSSQSGHNTVSWYQQALGQGPQFIFQYYREEENGRGNFPPRFSGLQFPNYSSELNVNALELDDSALYLCASTNREGTEAFFGQGTRLTVV.

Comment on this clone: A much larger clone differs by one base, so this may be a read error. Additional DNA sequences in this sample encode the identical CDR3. CDR3 DNA: TGTGCCAGCAGCACCGGACAGGTTGACACAGATACGCAGTATTTT. Translating gives CASSTGQVDTDTQYF. The rearrangement uses TRBV4-2 and TRBJ2-3; 7 bases align to TRBD1. Per germline, CDR1 LGHNA and CDR2 YNFKEQ. The CDR3 spans 15 residues. Trimming cost V 5 bases and J 2 bases; bases outside gene matches: 7.

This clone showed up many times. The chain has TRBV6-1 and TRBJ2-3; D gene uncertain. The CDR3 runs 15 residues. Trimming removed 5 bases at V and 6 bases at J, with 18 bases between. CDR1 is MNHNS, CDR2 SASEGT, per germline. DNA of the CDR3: TGTGCCAGCAGTTCCCCGAAAGCCGTAGGGGATACGCAGTATTTT. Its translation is CASSSPKAVGDTQYF.

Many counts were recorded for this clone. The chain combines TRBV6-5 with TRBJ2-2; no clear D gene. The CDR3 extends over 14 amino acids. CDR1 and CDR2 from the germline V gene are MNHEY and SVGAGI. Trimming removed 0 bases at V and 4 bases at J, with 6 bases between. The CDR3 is CASSYSSGTGELFF. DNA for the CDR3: TGTGCCAGCAGTTACTCGTCCGGCACCGGGGAGCTGTTTTTT.

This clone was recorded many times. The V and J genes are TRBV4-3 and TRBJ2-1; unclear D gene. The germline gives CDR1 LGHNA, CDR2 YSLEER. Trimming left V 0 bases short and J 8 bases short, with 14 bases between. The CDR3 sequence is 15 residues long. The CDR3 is CASSQDPWDMDEQFF. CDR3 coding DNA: TGCGCCAGCAGCCAAGACCCTTGGGATATGGATGAGCAGTTCTTC.

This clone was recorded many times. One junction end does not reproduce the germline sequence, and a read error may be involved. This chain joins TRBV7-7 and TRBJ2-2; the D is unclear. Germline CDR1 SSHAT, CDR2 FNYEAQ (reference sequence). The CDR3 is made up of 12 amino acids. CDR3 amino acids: CASSVQVGELFF. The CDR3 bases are TGTGCTAGCAGCGTTCAAGTCGGGGAGCTGTTTTTT.

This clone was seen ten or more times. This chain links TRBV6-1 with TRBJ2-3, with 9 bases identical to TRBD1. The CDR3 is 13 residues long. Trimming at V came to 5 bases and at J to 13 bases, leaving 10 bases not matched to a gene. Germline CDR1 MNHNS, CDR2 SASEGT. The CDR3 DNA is TGTGCCAGCAGTTTCCGTTGGGACAGGGAGGAGTATTTT. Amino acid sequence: CASSFRWDREEYF.

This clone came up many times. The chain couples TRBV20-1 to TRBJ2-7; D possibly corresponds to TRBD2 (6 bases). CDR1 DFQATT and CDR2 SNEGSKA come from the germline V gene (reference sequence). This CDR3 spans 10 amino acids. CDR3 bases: TGCAGCGGGAGATCCGACGAGCAGTACTTC. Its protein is CSGRSDEQYF.